This T cell receptor (beta chain) was observed in a study of CD8+CD57+ T cells in acquired aplastic anemia. About the study: The study obtained an average of about 3.2 ug of DNA from sorted CD4+ and CD8+ cells.

Study-level findings and limits: Both patients and controls carried the same twenty-nine CD8+ CDR3 sequences.

Notes on this clonotype: What it recognizes is unknown.

For CDR3 and TCR beta VDJ profiling, genomic DNA was the template used. TCRdb called the reads again in MiXCR, with one record for every CDR3 protein. The table shows about 200,000 distinct CDR3 sequences, with about 37% occurring only once. This CDR3 is 16 amino acids long. Germline-derived CDR1 and CDR2 are SGHRS and YFSETQ. V trimming: 7 bases; J trimming: 0 bases; junction bases outside the gene matches: 9. J is TRBJ2-3 and V is TRBV5-1; 9 bases line up with TRBD2. What was sequenced was sorted CD4+, CD8+, or CD8+CD57+ T cells (not recorded which) from PBMCs. The clonotype originates from a human donor in good health, serving as a control. CDR3 loop: CASLSGLAGSTDTQYF. The DNA for the CDR3 is TGCGCCAGCCTCTCGGGGCTAGCGGGGAGCACAGATACGCAGTATTTT.